The 16 T cell receptor beta chains below were found in one sample sequenced in a study of T cell repertoires in cytomegalovirus infection. Via MiXCR, TCRdb re-called the reads, giving one row per CDR3 protein. This sample has around 710,000 distinct CDR3 sequences, with roughly 29% found just once. The antigens these receptors bind are not known. Sequenced here: cultured CD8+ T cells from PBMCs, sampled from culture after CMV antigen stimulation. These receptor sequences come from a human donor in good health (CMV status not recorded). Some clones in this sample may be carry-over from other donors' samples.

This clonotype was counted many times. The CDR3 DNA sequence: TGTGCCAGCAGCTTAGTTCGACGGGGGGCCACCGGGGAGCTGTTTTTT. It codes for CASSLVRRGATGELFF. This rearrangement joins TRBV7-2 to TRBJ2-2; a possible D gene is TRBD2 (7 bases). CDR1 and CDR2 (germline): SGHTA, FQGNSA. V lost 1 base to trimming and J lost 4 bases, with 13 bases between them. There are 16 residues in the CDR3.

This clonotype has a handful of counts. The chain uses TRBV6-1 and TRBJ1-2; no clear D. The CDR3 covers 12 residues. With 7 bases removed from V and 8 bases from J, the gap between germline ends came to 14 bases. Looked up from germline, CDR1 is MNHNS and CDR2 is SASEGT. DNA of the CDR3: TGTGCCAGCAAGGAGGTTTATGGCGGCTACACCTTC. Protein sequence: CASKEVYGGYTF.

This clonotype was seen a few times. The CDR3 nucleotides are TGCGCCAGCAGCCTCTACGTGACTGGGCGGGGGAATTATACGCAGTATTTT. Amino acid sequence: CASSLYVTGRGNYTQYF. V is TRBV5-1 and J is TRBJ2-3; 7 bases map to TRBD2. Per the germline V gene, CDR1 is SGHRS and CDR2 is YFSETQ. V gave up 4 bases and J gave up 7 bases; unmatched junction bases: 18. The CDR3 contains 17 residues.

This clonotype has ten or more counts. V is TRBV7-6 and J is TRBJ2-7; TRBD1 agrees at 7 bases. Germline V lookup: CDR1 SGHVS, CDR2 FNYEAQ. V shed 5 bases and J 2 bases; nucleotides not matched to a gene: 9. This CDR3 spans 15 amino acids. The CDR3 bases are TGTGCCAGCAGCACCCTGCAGGGGGTTGCCTACGAGCAGTACTTC. Its protein product is CASSTLQGVAYEQYF.

The sample holds a few counts of this clonotype. The rearrangement links TRBV27 to TRBJ2-2; D possibly uses TRBD1 or TRBD2 (5 bases each). The germline V gene has CDR1 MNHEY and CDR2 SMNVEV (reference sequence). The CDR3 sequence is 15 residues long. The V end was cut by 7 bases, the J end by 4 bases, with 16 bases between. The CDR3 DNA follows: TGTGCCAGCACAGGCCAAGGGGCGGGCACCGGGGAGCTGTTTTTT. Amino acid sequence: CASTGQGAGTGELFF.

The J gene is TRBJ2-1, the V gene TRBV6-2 or TRBV6-3, with D perhaps TRBD1 (7 bases). This CDR3 region has 16 residues. Trimming took off 8 bases at V and 7 bases at J, with 24 bases between the two ends. The germline V gene has CDR1 MNHEY and CDR2 SVGEGT. CDR3: CASGDSPGVWENEQFF. The CDR3 DNA is TGTGCCAGCGGGGACAGTCCGGGGGTATGGGAGAATGAGCAGTTCTTC.

This clonotype was seen more than once but under ten times. The gene calls are TRBV12-5 and TRBJ1-2; the D gene is possibly TRBD1 (6 bases). The V and J ends lost 6 bases and 3 bases respectively, with 14 bases between them. The CDR3 consists of 14 residues. Germline CDR1 and CDR2: LGHNT and FRNRAP. The CDR3 reads CASGLGGQDYGYTF. CDR3 nucleotides: TGTGCTAGTGGCCTAGGGGGTCAGGACTATGGCTACACCTTC.

This clonotype came up a few times. This chain uses TRBV7-9 with TRBJ1-2; possible D gene TRBD1, 5 bases. CDR3 length equals 13 residues. Germline CDR1 and CDR2: SEHNR and FQNEAQ (reference sequence). The V gene lost 6 bases and the J gene lost 3 bases, with 11 bases spanning the gap. CDR3 amino acids: CASSTGTHYGYTF. The CDR3 DNA is TGTGCCAGCAGTACGGGGACCCACTATGGCTACACCTTC.

In its sample, this clonotype was seen once. DNA of the CDR3: TGTGCCAGCAGCCCCGACGCCCGGGCGAAATCACCCCTCCACTTT. It specifies CASSPDARAKSPLHF. J is TRBJ1-6 and V is TRBV6-5; D is unclear. This CDR3 is built from 15 residues. The V gene lost 6 bases and the J gene lost 10 bases, with 19 bases spanning the gap. From germline, CDR1 is MNHEY and CDR2 SVGAGI.

This clonotype has a count of ten or more. The chain links TRBV4-2 to TRBJ1-1, with D perhaps matching TRBD1 (6 bases). The CDR3 covers 14 residues. The germline V and J ends were trimmed by 0 bases and 4 bases, with 9 bases remaining between them. Germline CDR1 and CDR2: LGHNA and YNFKEQ. The chain's CDR3 is CASSQESRGTEAFF. CDR3 DNA: TGTGCCAGCAGCCAAGAGAGCAGGGGCACTGAAGCTTTCTTT.

V and J are TRBV27 and TRBJ1-5; D is uncertain. The CDR3 loop spans 14 amino acids. V lost 6 bases to trimming and J lost 3 bases, with 12 bases between them. Germline V gene sequence: CDR1 MNHEY, CDR2 SMNVEV (reference sequence). This chain's CDR3 is CASRTRADNQPQHF. In DNA, the CDR3 is TGTGCCAGCAGAACCCGGGCCGACAATCAGCCCCAGCATTTT.

The chain is built from TRBV7-9 and TRBJ2-5, with unresolved D. CDR1 and CDR2 (germline): SEHNR, FQNEAQ (reference sequence). The CDR3 spans 14 residues. Trimming stripped 2 bases from V and 2 bases from J, with 9 bases between. The CDR3 DNA is TGTGCCAGCAGCTTAATCACAGCACAAGAGACCCAGTACTTC. Protein: CASSLITAQETQYF.

The sample holds a few counts of this clonotype. This chain connects TRBV7-2 to TRBJ2-3, with 8 bases aligning to TRBD2. The CDR3 is made up of 16 amino acids. Germline CDR1 and CDR2: SGHTA and FQGNSA. J lost 2 bases, V lost 3 bases, and 7 bases had no gene match. The chain's CDR3 is CASSFRLATTTDTQYF. DNA for the CDR3: TGTGCCAGCAGCTTTAGACTAGCGACGACCACAGATACGCAGTATTTT. The whole variable domain, remainder taken from reference TRBV7-2 and TRBJ2-3, is GAGVSQSPSNKVTEKGKDVELRCDPISGHTALYWYRQSLGQGLEFLIYFQGNSAPDKSGLPSDRFSAERTGGSVSTLTIQRTQQEDSAVYLCASSFRLATTTDTQYFGPGTRLTVL.

V gene TRBV7-8 combines with J gene TRBJ2-7, with D perhaps matching TRBD2 (7 bases). The germline gives CDR1 SGHVS, CDR2 FQNEAQ. The CDR3 is made up of 15 amino acids. V was pared by 2 bases and J by 3 bases, with 14 bases between. The CDR3 reads CASSLSGGGLYEQYV. In nucleotides, the CDR3 is TGTGCCAGCAGCTTATCGGGGGGCGGACTCTACGAGCAGTACGTC.

The chain recombines TRBV7-8 with TRBJ2-7; no definite D call. The germline gives CDR1 SGHVS, CDR2 FQNEAQ. The germline V and J ends were trimmed by 2 bases and 1 base, with 9 bases remaining between them. The CDR3 spans 14 residues. This chain's CDR3 is CASSLFGHSYEQYF. The CDR3 nucleotides are TGTGCCAGCAGCTTATTTGGCCATTCCTACGAGCAGTACTTC.

On this clonotype: One base away lies a much larger clone, so this may be a sequencing read error. The chain employs TRBV7-2 and TRBJ2-2; D not resolved. The germline V gene has CDR1 SGHTA and CDR2 FQGNSA. This CDR3 is 13 amino acids long. The CDR3 protein is CVSSLRVPGELFF. DNA of the CDR3: TGTGTCAGCAGCTTACGGGTTCCCGGGGAGCTGTTTTTT.